Only a few counts were recorded for the clone carrying this T cell receptor beta chain. The sample is drawn from a study of T cells in Graves' hyperthyroidism and ophthalmopathy. This CDR3 region has 16 residues. Trimming at V came to 1 base and at J to 3 bases, leaving 6 bases not matched to a gene. Germline loops: CDR1 SGHAT, CDR2 FQNNGV. Using RNA transcripts as the source, TCR beta CDR3 regions were amplified. First-round RT-PCR with HTBI primers amplified the TCR CDR3 region. Each CDR3 protein is one row after TCRdb ran MiXCR on the multiplex PCR reads. The sample lists a few hundred thousand distinct CDR3 sequences, roughly 13% occurring once.

This receptor was obtained from a young woman with Graves' hyperthyroidism. This chain links TRBV11-2 with TRBJ1-1; TRBD1 aligns across 9 bases. Sequencing was carried out using blood. CDR3 DNA sequence: TGTGCCAGCAGCTTAGCGGGGACAGGGAGGTACACTGAAGCTTTCTTT. Its translation: CASSLAGTGRYTEAFF.